Described below is a single T cell receptor beta chain sequence and its context. Its antigen remains unknown. Germline V gene data show CDR1 as MNHEY and CDR2 as SMNVEV (reference sequence). The ends were cut back, 9 bases at V and 4 bases at J, with 17 bases in the middle. CDR3 length: 14 amino acids. The entry originates in a study of long-term antiretroviral therapy in people with HIV. Study summary: The 2015 immediate-ART recommendation was preceded by the earliest samples by about a decade.

An immunoSEQ assay, version v3.0, was performed at survey level. Profiled with immunoSEQ multiplex PCR; TCRdb holds only in-frame clones, not every one. The sample includes 25,000 to 35,000 clones, 70% to 90% of them seen just once. Regarding the study as a whole: ART adherence, viral resistance and therapy changes were undocumented.

This material consisted of unsorted PBMCs, taken 1.8 years after starting antiretroviral therapy. This sequence was found in a young woman with HIV. The chain combines TRBV27 with TRBJ2-3, with D perhaps matching TRBD2 (5 bases). The CDR3 sequence: CASRLTSFPDTQYF. The CDR3, as DNA: TGTGCCAGTCGCTTAACTAGTTTCCCAGATACGCAGTATTTT.